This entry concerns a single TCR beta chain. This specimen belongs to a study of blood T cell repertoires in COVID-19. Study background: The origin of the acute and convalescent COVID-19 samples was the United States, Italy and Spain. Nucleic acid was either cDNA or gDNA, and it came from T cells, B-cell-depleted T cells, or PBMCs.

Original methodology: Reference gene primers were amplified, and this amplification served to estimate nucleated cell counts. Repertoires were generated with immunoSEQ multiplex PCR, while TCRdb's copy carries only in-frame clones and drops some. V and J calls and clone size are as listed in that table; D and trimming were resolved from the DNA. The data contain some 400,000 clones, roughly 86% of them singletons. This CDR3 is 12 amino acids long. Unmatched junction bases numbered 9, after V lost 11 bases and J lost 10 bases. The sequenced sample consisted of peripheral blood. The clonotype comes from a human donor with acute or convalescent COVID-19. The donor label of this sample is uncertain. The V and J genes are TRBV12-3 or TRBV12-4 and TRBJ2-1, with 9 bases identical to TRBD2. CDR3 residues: CAAGGPGREQFF. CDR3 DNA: TGTGCCGCGGGGGGGCCGGGACGGGAGCAGTTCTTC.